One T cell receptor beta chain is described in this entry. Its specificity is not known. Overlapping HIV-1 Gag 15-mer peptides at 0.85 to 1 ug per peptide per mL were used. CD40L/CD69 double-negative CD45RO-high memory CD4+ T cells were collected. The sample comes from a study of persistence of HIV-infected CD4 T cells. General study points: The rare CMV-responding cells with HIV-1 proviruses were not separately TCR-sequenced. Degenerate expanded CDR3beta sequences were enriched among CMV- and Gag-responding cells.

This was the immunoSEQ version 4 assay in survey mode. Generated by immunoSEQ multiplex PCR, the TCRdb table keeps only in-frame clones and is missing some. This table holds tens of thousands of clones, roughly 75% found once. The source is an adult man with HIV who was CMV-seropositive. Here the sequenced sample was CD4+ T cells sorted from PBMCs after approximately 19-hour stimulation, taken from a patient who received antiretroviral therapy.

CDR3 nucleotide sequence: TGTGCCATCAGTGAGTCTCAGGATTTGAACACTGAAGCTTTCTTT. It codes for CAISESQDLNTEAFF. This sequence joins TRBV10-3 and TRBJ1-1; D is undetermined. The ends were cut back, 0 bases at V and 0 bases at J, with 8 bases in the middle. From germline, CDR1 is ENHRY and CDR2 SYGVKD. The CDR3 contains 15 residues.